This T cell receptor (beta chain) stems from a study of blood T cell repertoires in COVID-19. Study-level information: T cells, B-cell-depleted T cells, or PBMCs provided the cDNA or gDNA that served as material.

Germline V gene sequence: CDR1 GTSNPN, CDR2 SVGIG (reference sequence). The CDR3 is made up of 17 amino acids. V trimming: 4 bases; J trimming: 0 bases; junction bases outside the gene matches: 8. A note on this clone: Other DNA sequences in the sample encode the same CDR3.

Using immunoSEQ multiplex PCR, the repertoire was profiled, and TCRdb retains in-frame clones only, with some absent. The sample holds tens of thousands of clones; approximately 91% are singletons and the top ten take about a sixth. The TCR comes from a woman aged 30 to 39 in a cohort sampled during active COVID-19. The sample taken for sequencing was peripheral blood. The chain couples TRBV30 to TRBJ2-3; 12 bases fit TRBD2. CDR3 DNA sequence: TGTGCCTGGACTCCAGGGGGACTAGCGGGTAGCACAGATACGCAGTATTTT. Protein product: CAWTPGGLAGSTDTQYF.